This T cell receptor (beta chain) was sequenced for a study of T cells in women clearing cervical HPV infection. Study outcomes and limitations: Richness differences could reflect unmeasured T-cell content per sample. CIN3+ cases had significantly higher TCR richness than controls; evenness did not differ.

Measured with immunoSEQ multiplex PCR; TCRdb has only the in-frame clones, and not every one. The sample is made up of about 22,000 clones, and the top ten hold 3.3% of it. CDR1 is LNHDA and CDR2 is SQIVND in the germline V gene (reference sequence). The CDR3 totals 15 residues. After removal of 4 bases from V and 3 bases from J, the junction contained 4 bases not matched to a gene. Comment on this clone: What it binds is not known. The observed sequence ends 3 residues before the CDR3 terminus, with the missing tail filled in from the germline J gene.

The TCR was taken from a woman between 18 and 70 years old with a cervical HPV16 infection that either progressed to CIN3+ or cleared (not recorded which). The V gene is TRBV19, the J gene TRBJ2-7, with 12 bases matching TRBD2. What was sequenced was blood buffy coat. The part of the CDR3 DNA that was read is TGTGCCAGTAGTACGTTGACTAGCGGGAGCTACGAG. Translating it yields CASSTLTSGSYE. The full CDR3 is CASSTLTSGSYEQYF.